The present TCR beta chain was sequenced within a study of OX40 agonist ivuxolimab in advanced cancers. Study summary: Partial responses were observed in three patients, of whom one had hepatocellular carcinoma and two had cutaneous melanoma.

Sequencing was performed with immunoSEQ multiplex PCR; in TCRdb, only in-frame clones are kept and a portion is missing. The sample records tens of thousands of clones, roughly 87% being singletons. CDR1 and CDR2 (germline): MNHNY, SVGAGI (reference sequence). V lost 7 bases to trimming and J lost 2 bases, with 11 bases between them. The CDR3 spans 13 residues. This specimen consisted of CD4+ or CD8+ T cells sorted from blood, obtained in a trial of the OX40 agonist ivuxolimab. The rearrangement joins TRBV6-6 to TRBJ1-2; D is uncertain. The TCR originated in an adult with an advanced solid tumor such as melanoma, head and neck, liver or kidney cancer. The CDR3 region has the DNA TGTGCCAGCACCTTGGACGGGAACTATGGCTACACCTTC. This encodes CASTLDGNYGYTF.